These T cell receptor beta chains were read from a single sample in a study of CD8+ T cells in alopecia areata. The repertoire was sequenced with immunoSEQ multiplex PCR; TCRdb's copy has only in-frame clones and lacks some. Of roughly 11,000 clones in the sample, roughly 57% were seen once. Sequences were obtained from skin. The receptor source for this set is a human donor with alopecia areata. Each CDR3 is given without its conserved first and last residue. Size is stated for part of the rows, as once, few or many counts, or as a class when the clone is expanded.

size: -; V: TRBV6-6; CDR3: ATRLAGHNEQF
size: few; V: TRBV5-1; CDR3: ASSQGQGYGYT
size: -; V: TRBV5-1; CDR3: ASSLVSGGTDTQY
size: -; V: TRBV7-8; CDR3: ASSFFGGNTEAF
size: once; V: TRBV30; CDR3: AWNPTSGNTIY
size: -; V: TRBV5-1; CDR3: ASSSRDYSTGELF
size: -; V: TRBV7-9; CDR3: ASSLQPGPYSPLH
size: -; V: TRBV19; CDR3: ATSRGHQPQH
size: -; V: TRBV27; CDR3: ASTWTSGNEQF
size: few; V: TRBV7-8; CDR3: ASSLAGRALEQY
size: -; V: TRBV30; CDR3: AWATGYGSNQPQH
size: -; V: TRBV29-1; CDR3: SVARGYNEQF
size: -; V: TRBV6-5; CDR3: ASRVDRVREQY
size: few; V: TRBV9; CDR3: ASSPGLERFETQY
size: medium-sized; V: TRBV5-4; CDR3: ASSPRASGRVGGSYEQY
size: few; V: TRBV19; CDR3: ASSMIASGGYNEQF
size: -; V: TRBV7-9; CDR3: ASSVGVYQETQY
size: few; V: TRBV6-1; CDR3: ASSSLGNEQF
size: few; V: TRBV29-1; CDR3: SVDPGQSRADTQY
size: few; V: TRBV6-1; CDR3: ASSPKTSRKEEF
size: few; V: TRBV2; CDR3: ASTTGQSGETQY
size: -; V: TRBV7-3; CDR3: ASSLEGGVGEQF
size: -; V: TRBV7-9; CDR3: ASGGEKLF
size: few; V: TRBV6-5; CDR3: ASSYRGGYT
size: -; V: TRBV7-9; CDR3: ASSLGQFSGTDTQY
size: -; V: TRBV9; CDR3: ASSALAAHYNEQF
size: few; V: TRBV5-8; CDR3: ASSGLGGLHTQY